Each of the 7 T cell receptor beta chains below was sequenced from the same sample in a study of blood T cells in healthy people across ages. Using a J-beta primer mix together with a sample-barcoded 5' primer, a second PCR was run for roughly 7 to 12 cycles. TCRdb analysed the 5' RACE reads with MiXCR anew, one entry per CDR3 protein. The profile shows hundreds of thousands of distinct CDR3 sequences, approximately 60% of them singletons. Sequenced material: blood. The receptors were gathered from a man in his forties in good health.

The rearrangement joins TRBV20-1 to TRBJ2-3; D ambiguous. There are 11 residues in the CDR3. Germline CDR1 DFQATT, CDR2 SNEGSKA (reference sequence). V was trimmed by 7 bases and J by 4 bases, leaving 9 bases between them. The CDR3 sequence is CSGAFSDTQYF. The DNA of the CDR3 is TGCAGTGGGGCTTTCTCAGATACGCAGTATTTT.

This chain links TRBV20-1 with TRBJ2-7, with D possibly TRBD1 on 6 matching bases. There are 11 residues in the CDR3. The germline V gene has CDR1 DFQATT and CDR2 SNEGSKA (reference sequence). Trimming left V 6 bases short and J 7 bases short, with 13 bases between. The CDR3 bases are TGCAGTGCCGCGAATACAGGGGAGCAGTACTTC. Residues: CSAANTGEQYF.

The J gene is TRBJ2-7, the V gene TRBV5-1; D may be TRBD1 or TRBD2 (5 bases each). The germline V gene encodes CDR1 SGHRS and CDR2 YFSETQ. V lost 4 bases and J 6 bases, leaving 17 bases between the germline ends. The CDR3 contains 14 residues. DNA for the CDR3: TGCGCCAGCAGCGGAGGACAAATGTTCGTCGAGCAGTACTTC. It is translated as CASSGGQMFVEQYF.

The V gene is TRBV18, the J gene TRBJ2-7; D is unresolved. The ends were cut back, 6 bases at V and 1 base at J, with 10 bases in the middle. Per the germline V gene, CDR1 is KGHSH and CDR2 is LQKENI. The CDR3 sequence is 13 residues long. The CDR3 region is CASSRQRSYEQYF. Here the CDR3 DNA reads TGTGCCAGCTCCCGACAAAGGTCCTACGAGCAGTACTTC.

V is TRBV12-3 or TRBV12-4 and J is TRBJ2-1; D assignment may be TRBD1 or TRBD2 (5 bases each). The V end was cut by 8 bases, the J end by 2 bases, with 13 bases between. This CDR3 has 14 amino acids. The CDR3 region has the DNA TGTGCCAGCCAAGGGGAGTTGACCTACAATGAGCAGTTCTTC. Protein sequence: CASQGELTYNEQFF.

In this sample, this clonotype turned up a few times. This sequence joins TRBV12-3 or TRBV12-4 and TRBJ2-1; no firm D call. This CDR3 region has 12 residues. V shed 5 bases and J shed 5 bases, with 7 bases lying between them. CDR3 protein: CASSPRDNEQFF. The CDR3 coding sequence is TGTGCCAGCAGTCCTAGGGACAATGAGCAGTTCTTC.

The V and J genes are TRBV7-9 and TRBJ1-2; maybe TRBD1 (5 bases). The germline V gene has CDR1 SEHNR and CDR2 FQNEAQ (reference sequence). Trimming pared 5 bases from V and 7 bases from J, leaving 20 bases between. The CDR3 extends over 15 amino acids. CDR3 protein: CASSQSHPTGGGYTF. In nucleotides, the CDR3 is TGTGCCAGCAGCCAGAGTCACCCGACCGGGGGTGGCTACACCTTC.